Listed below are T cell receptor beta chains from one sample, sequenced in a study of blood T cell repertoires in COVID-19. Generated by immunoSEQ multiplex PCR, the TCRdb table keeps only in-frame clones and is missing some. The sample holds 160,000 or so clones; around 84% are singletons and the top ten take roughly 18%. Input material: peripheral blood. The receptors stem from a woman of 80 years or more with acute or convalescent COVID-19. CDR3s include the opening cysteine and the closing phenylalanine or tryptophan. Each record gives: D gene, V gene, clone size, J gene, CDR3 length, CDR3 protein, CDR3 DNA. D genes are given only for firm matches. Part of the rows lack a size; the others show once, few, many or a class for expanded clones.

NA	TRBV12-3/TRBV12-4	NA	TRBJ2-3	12	CASSSWPDTQYF	TGTGCCAGCAGTTCCTGGCCAGATACGCAGTATTTT
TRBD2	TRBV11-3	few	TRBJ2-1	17	CASSPEPTAGAYNEQFF	TGTGCCAGCAGCCCGGAACCCACAGCGGGGGCCTACAATGAGCAGTTCTTC
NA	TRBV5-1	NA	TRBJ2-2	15	CASSLGTGNTGELFF	TGCGCCAGCAGCTTGGGGACGGGAAACACCGGGGAGCTGTTTTTT
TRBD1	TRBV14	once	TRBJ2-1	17	CASSPTPPGQDYNEQFF	TGTGCCAGCAGCCCAACCCCTCCGGGACAGGACTACAATGAGCAGTTCTTC
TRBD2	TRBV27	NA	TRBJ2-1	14	CASSLAGVMNEQFF	TGTGCCAGCAGTTTAGCGGGAGTAATGAATGAGCAGTTCTTC
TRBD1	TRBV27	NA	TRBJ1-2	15	CASTLAGGSSYGYTF	TGTGCCAGCACCTTAGCAGGGGGAAGTTCATATGGCTACACCTTC
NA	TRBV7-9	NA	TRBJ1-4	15	CASSPIGAPNEKLFF	TGTGCCAGCAGCCCCATTGGGGCTCCCAATGAAAAACTGTTTTTT
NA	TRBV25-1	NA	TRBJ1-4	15	CASSESGNLREKLFF	TGTGCCAGCAGTGAGTCCGGGAATCTGAGGGAAAAACTGTTTTTT
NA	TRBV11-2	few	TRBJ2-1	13	CASSSQSYNEQFF	TGTGCCAGCAGCTCCCAGTCCTACAATGAGCAGTTCTTC
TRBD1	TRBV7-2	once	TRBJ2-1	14	CASSQRQGNNEQFF	TGTGCCAGCAGCCAGAGACAGGGTAACAATGAGCAGTTCTTC
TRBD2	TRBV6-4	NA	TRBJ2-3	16	CASSDSSGGAGDTQYF	TGTGCCAGCAGTGACTCGAGCGGGGGGGCAGGAGATACGCAGTATTTT
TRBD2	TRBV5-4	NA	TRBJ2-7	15	CASRPGTSGVREQYF	TGTGCCAGCAGACCCGGGACTAGCGGGGTGAGGGAGCAGTACTTC
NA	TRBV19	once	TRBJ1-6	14	CASKGVSYNSPLHF	TGTGCCAGCAAGGGGGTTTCCTATAATTCACCCCTCCACTTT
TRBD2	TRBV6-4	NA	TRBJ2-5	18	CASSDSNKREGGKETQYF	TGTGCCAGCAGTGACTCGAATAAGCGGGAGGGCGGAAAAGAGACCCAGTACTTC
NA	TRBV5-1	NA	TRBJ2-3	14	CASSLDPGTDTQYF	TGCGCCAGCAGCTTGGATCCAGGCACAGATACGCAGTATTTT
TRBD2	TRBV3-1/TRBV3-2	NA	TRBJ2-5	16	CASVFYASGSQETQYF	TGTGCCAGCGTCTTCTATGCTAGCGGGAGTCAAGAGACCCAGTACTTC
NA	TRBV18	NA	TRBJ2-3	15	CASSPQQQGTDTQYF	TGTGCCAGCTCACCACAGCAACAGGGCACAGATACGCAGTATTTT
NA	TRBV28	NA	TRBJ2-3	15	CASSRTGGGADTQYF	TGTGCCAGCAGCCGAACAGGGGGAGGGGCAGATACGCAGTATTTT
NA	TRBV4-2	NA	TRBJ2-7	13	CASSQERSYEQYF	TGTGCCAGCAGCCAAGAACGGTCCTACGAGCAGTACTTC
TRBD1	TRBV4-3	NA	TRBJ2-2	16	CASSPQQGDGTGELFF	TGCGCCAGCAGCCCCCAACAGGGGGATGGCACCGGGGAGCTGTTTTTT
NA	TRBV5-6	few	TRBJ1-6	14	CASSSDGGSSPLHF	TGTGCCAGCAGCAGCGACGGAGGTAGTTCACCCCTCCACTTT
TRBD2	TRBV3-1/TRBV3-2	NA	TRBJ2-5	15	CASSQELAGTETQYF	TGTGCCAGCAGCCAAGAACTAGCGGGTACGGAGACCCAGTACTTC
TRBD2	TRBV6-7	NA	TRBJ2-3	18	CASSYPSGTSGATDTQYF	TGTGCCAGCAGTTACCCCTCTGGGACTAGCGGTGCCACAGATACGCAGTATTTT
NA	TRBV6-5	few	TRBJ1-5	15	CASNVLGVDNQPQHF	TGTGCCAGCAATGTACTCGGTGTCGACAATCAGCCCCAGCATTTT
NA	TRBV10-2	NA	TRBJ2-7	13	CASSDVSPYEQYF	TGCGCCAGCAGTGACGTCTCCCCCTACGAGCAGTACTTC
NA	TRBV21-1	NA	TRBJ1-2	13	CASQRRLIYGYTF	TGTGCCAGTCAAAGACGACTGATCTATGGCTACACCTTC
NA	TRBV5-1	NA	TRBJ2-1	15	CASSLGASRGNEQFF	TGCGCCAGCAGCTTGGGGGCTAGCAGGGGCAATGAGCAGTTCTTC
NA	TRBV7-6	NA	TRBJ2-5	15	CASSLEATTRKTQYF	TGTGCCAGCAGCTTAGAAGCTACGACAAGGAAGACCCAGTACTTC
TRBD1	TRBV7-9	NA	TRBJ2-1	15	CASSQDRGPYNEQFF	TGTGCCAGCAGCCAGGACAGGGGGCCCTACAATGAGCAGTTCTTC
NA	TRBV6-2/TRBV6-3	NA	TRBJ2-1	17	CASSLPSSGLRYNEQFF	TGTGCCAGCAGCCTTCCCTCCAGCGGGCTACGCTACAATGAGCAGTTCTTC
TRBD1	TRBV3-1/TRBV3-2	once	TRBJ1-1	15	CASSQQPGSGGEAFF	TGTGCCAGCAGCCAACAACCGGGATCAGGGGGGGAAGCTTTCTTT
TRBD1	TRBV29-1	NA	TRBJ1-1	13	CSATGQVNTEAFF	TGCAGCGCCACGGGACAGGTGAACACTGAAGCTTTCTTT
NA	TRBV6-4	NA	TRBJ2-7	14	CASSAPGCHYEQYF	TGTGCCAGCAGTGCCCCGGGATGTCACTACGAGCAGTACTTC
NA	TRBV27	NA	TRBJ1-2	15	CASSLSGAPGYGYTF	TGTGCCAGCAGTTTATCTGGGGCACCCGGTTATGGCTACACCTTC
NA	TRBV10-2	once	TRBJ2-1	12	CASSTAANEQFF	TGCGCCAGCAGTACAGCGGCCAATGAGCAGTTCTTC
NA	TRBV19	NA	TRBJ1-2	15	CASSPRTGANYGYTF	TGTGCCAGTAGTCCCCGGACGGGGGCTAACTATGGCTACACCTTC
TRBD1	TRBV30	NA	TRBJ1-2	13	CAWSGTGFSGYTF	TGTGCCTGGAGTGGGACAGGGTTTTCTGGCTACACCTTC
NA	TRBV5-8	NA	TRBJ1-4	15	CASKILGELNEKLFF	TGTGCCAGCAAAATTTTAGGGGAACTTAATGAAAAACTGTTTTTT
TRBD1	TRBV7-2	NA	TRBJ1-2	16	CASSVGTGEANYGYTF	TGTGCCAGCAGCGTTGGGACAGGGGAGGCCAACTATGGCTACACCTTC